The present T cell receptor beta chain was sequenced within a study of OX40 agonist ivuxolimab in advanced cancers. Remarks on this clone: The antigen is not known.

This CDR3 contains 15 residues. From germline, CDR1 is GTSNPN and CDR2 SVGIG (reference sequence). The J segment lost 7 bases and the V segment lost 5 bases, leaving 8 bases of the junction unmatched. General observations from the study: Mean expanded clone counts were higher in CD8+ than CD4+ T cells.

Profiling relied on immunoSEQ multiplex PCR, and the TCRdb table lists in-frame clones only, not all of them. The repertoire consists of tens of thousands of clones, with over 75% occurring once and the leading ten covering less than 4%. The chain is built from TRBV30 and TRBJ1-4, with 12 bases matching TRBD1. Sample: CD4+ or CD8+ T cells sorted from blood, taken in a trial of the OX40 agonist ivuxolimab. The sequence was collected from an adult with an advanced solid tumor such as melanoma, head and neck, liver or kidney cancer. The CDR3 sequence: CAWDGRDRGLEKLFF. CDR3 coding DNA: TGTGCCTGGGACGGTCGGGACAGGGGGCTTGAAAAACTGTTTTTT.